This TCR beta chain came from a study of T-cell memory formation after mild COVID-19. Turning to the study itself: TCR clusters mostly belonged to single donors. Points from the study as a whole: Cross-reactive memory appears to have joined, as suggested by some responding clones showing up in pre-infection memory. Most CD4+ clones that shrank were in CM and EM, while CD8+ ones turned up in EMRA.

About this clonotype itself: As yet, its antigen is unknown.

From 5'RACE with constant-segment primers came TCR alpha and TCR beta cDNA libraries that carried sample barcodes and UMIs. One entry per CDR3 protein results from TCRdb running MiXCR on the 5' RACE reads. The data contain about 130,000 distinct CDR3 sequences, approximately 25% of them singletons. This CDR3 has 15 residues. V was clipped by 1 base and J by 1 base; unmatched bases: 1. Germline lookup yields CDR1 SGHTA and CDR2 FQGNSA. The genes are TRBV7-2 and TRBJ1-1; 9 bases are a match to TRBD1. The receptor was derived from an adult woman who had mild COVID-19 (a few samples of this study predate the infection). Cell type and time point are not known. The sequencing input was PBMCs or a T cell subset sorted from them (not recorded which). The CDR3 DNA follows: TGTGCCAGCAGCTTAGAGGGACAGGGGAACACTGAAGCTTTCTTT. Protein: CASSLEGQGNTEAFF.